The T cell receptor beta chain described here comes from a study of OX40 agonist ivuxolimab in advanced cancers. For the study at large: Given to patients was ivuxolimab, an agonistic anti-OX40 (CD134) antibody. Three individuals attained partial responses, comprising one hepatocellular carcinoma case and two cutaneous melanoma cases.

Assay: immunoSEQ multiplex PCR; the TCRdb copy retains only in-frame clones and omits some. This table holds 90,000 or so clones, about 94% found once. Regarding this clone: Its antigen is currently unknown.

Study results and limitations: At doses 0.1 to 3.0 mg/kg, CD4+ and CD8+ clones expanded.

This TCR derives from an adult with an advanced solid tumor such as melanoma, head and neck, liver or kidney cancer. The specimen was CD4+ or CD8+ T cells sorted from blood, collected in a trial of the OX40 agonist ivuxolimab.

In DNA, the CDR3 is TGTGCCAGCAGTACCCCGGCGGCGTCATTTTACGAGCAGTACTTC. Protein sequence: CASSTPAASFYEQYF. V and J are TRBV28 and TRBJ2-7; D is undetermined. Germline V gives CDR1 MDHEN, CDR2 SYDVKM. The V gene lost 5 bases and the J gene lost 4 bases, with 18 bases spanning the gap. The CDR3 is 15 residues long.